This record covers a single T cell receptor (beta chain). The V and J ends lost 0 bases and 0 bases respectively, with 12 bases between them. This CDR3 has 17 residues. CDR1 is WNHNN and CDR2 is SYGVQD in the germline V gene (reference sequence). This sample is drawn from a study of T cell changes during pregnancy in multiple sclerosis. Profiling relied on immunoSEQ multiplex PCR, and the TCRdb table lists in-frame clones only, not all of them. Found here are tens of thousands of clones, about 88% of them singletons; the top ten hold around 3.2%. The sequence came from a female donor with multiple sclerosis, enrolled in a pregnancy study. This chain connects TRBV10-1 to TRBJ1-3, with D uncertain. This material consisted of peripheral blood, taken before pregnancy. The CDR3 DNA is TGCGCCAGCAGTGAGTCGGGCATAAGGAACTCTGGAAACACCATATATTTT. Its protein is CASSESGIRNSGNTIYF.